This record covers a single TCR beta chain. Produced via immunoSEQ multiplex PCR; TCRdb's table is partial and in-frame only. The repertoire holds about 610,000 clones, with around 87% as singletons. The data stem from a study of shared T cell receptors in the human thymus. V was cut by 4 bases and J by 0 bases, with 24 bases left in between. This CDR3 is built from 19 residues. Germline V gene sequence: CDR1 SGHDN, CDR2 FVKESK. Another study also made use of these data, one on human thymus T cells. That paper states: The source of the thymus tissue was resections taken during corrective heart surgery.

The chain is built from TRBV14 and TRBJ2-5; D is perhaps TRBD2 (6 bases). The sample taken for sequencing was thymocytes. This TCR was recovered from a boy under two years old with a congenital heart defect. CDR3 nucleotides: TGTGCCAGCAGCCCTACAAACCAATCCGGGGAGGCATACCAAGAGACCCAGTACTTC. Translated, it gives CASSPTNQSGEAYQETQYF.